The 21 T cell receptor beta chains below all came from one sample that was sequenced in a study of a mutant IDH1 vaccine in newly diagnosed glioma. TCRdb keeps only in-frame clones here, not all; method: immunoSEQ multiplex PCR. The sample includes approximately 37,000 clones, under 80% seen only once; the top ten take approximately 5.3%. These TCRs are of unknown antigen specificity. Time point noted: week 23, last vaccination. The investigators gave 300 ug of mutant IDH1 20-mer peptide in each vaccine dose, together with topical imiquimod. The material sequenced was PBMCs, taken from a glioma patient whose treatment included an IDH1 peptide vaccine. These receptors were collected from a man aged 50-60 years with glioma.

The CDR3 protein is CASSSGRNTGELFF. In DNA, the CDR3 is TGTGCCAGCAGCTCGGGACGGAACACCGGGGAGCTGTTTTTT. This chain connects TRBV27 to TRBJ2-2; D may be TRBD1 or TRBD2 (5 bases each). The CDR3 extends over 14 amino acids. The V gene lost 6 bases and the J gene lost 1 base, with 9 bases spanning the gap. Germline-derived CDR1 and CDR2 are MNHEY and SMNVEV (reference sequence).

CDR3 in DNA: TGTGCCAGCACTCCGGGAGGCACAGATACGCAGTATTTT. Translated: CASTPGGTDTQYF. The chain employs TRBV27 and TRBJ2-3; possible D gene TRBD2, 6 bases. Trimming removed 7 bases at V and 1 base at J, with 9 bases between. The germline V gene has CDR1 MNHEY and CDR2 SMNVEV (reference sequence). The length of the CDR3 is 13 residues.

The V and J genes are TRBV5-1 and TRBJ1-1; D uncertain. The V end lost 4 bases, the J end lost 1 base, and 14 bases lay between the germline ends. Germline-derived CDR1 and CDR2 are SGHRS and YFSETQ. This CDR3 spans 15 amino acids. The CDR3: CASSPFSLPNTEAFF. CDR3 nucleotide sequence: TGCGCCAGCAGCCCCTTTTCCCTTCCGAACACTGAAGCTTTCTTT.

V gene TRBV9 combines with J gene TRBJ2-2, with D unclear. Germline values: CDR1 SGDLS, CDR2 YYNGEE. The CDR3 is made up of 13 amino acids. Trimming took off 3 bases at V and 7 bases at J, with 10 bases between the two ends. CDR3: CASSARQVGELFF. Written as DNA, the CDR3 is TGTGCCAGCAGCGCCCGCCAGGTCGGGGAGCTGTTTTTT.

By share, this clone counts as medium-sized (0.01 to 0.1%). The chain is built from TRBV6-7 and TRBJ1-5; D is perhaps TRBD1 (5 bases). TRBV6-7 is annotated as an ORF whose role is uncertain. The CDR3 is made up of 16 amino acids. Trimming shortened V by 6 bases and J by 0 bases, and 15 bases separated the two germline ends. The CDR3 coding sequence is TGTGCCAGCAGGTTCAGGGAGGGATATAGCAATCAGCCCCAGCATTTT. This sequence encodes CASRFREGYSNQPQHF.

The J gene is TRBJ1-2, the V gene TRBV27; 10 nucleotides agree with TRBD1. Germline CDR1 is MNHEY and CDR2 is SMNVEV (reference sequence). This CDR3 has 14 residues. J was trimmed by 3 bases and V by 3 bases; bases with no gene match: 1. CDR3 in DNA: TGTGCCAGCAGTTTGACAGGGGGCTACTATGGCTACACCTTC. This translates into CASSLTGGYYGYTF.

CDR3 sequence reads: CSGQIQETQYF. The CDR3 nucleotides read TGCAGTGGGCAAATCCAAGAGACCCAGTACTTC. V gene TRBV20-1 combines with J gene TRBJ2-5; D unresolved. This CDR3 is 11 amino acids long. From germline, CDR1 is DFQATT and CDR2 SNEGSKA (reference sequence). V shed 7 bases and J shed 1 base, with 7 bases lying between them.

This clone was observed a handful of times. V and J are TRBV29-1 and TRBJ1-1, with D tentatively TRBD1 (5 bases). The CDR3 length is 11 residues. Germline CDR1 reads SQVTM; CDR2 reads ANQGSEA. Trimming took off 8 bases at V and 10 bases at J, with 17 bases between the two ends. The chain's CDR3 is CSYQTGQGAFF. CDR3 in DNA: TGCAGCTATCAAACTGGACAAGGAGCTTTCTTT.

The V gene is TRBV7-8, the J gene TRBJ1-5; 9 bases line up with TRBD1. In germline, CDR1 is SGHVS, CDR2 FQNEAQ. Trimming at V came to 5 bases and at J to 0 bases, leaving 2 bases not matched to a gene. This CDR3 comprises 15 residues. This CDR3 is CASSGTGYSNQPQHF. The CDR3 DNA reads as TGTGCCAGCAGCGGGACAGGGTATAGCAATCAGCCCCAGCATTTT.

This clone was seen a handful of times. V and J are TRBV6-6 and TRBJ1-1; D is undetermined. Deletions cut 6 bases from V and 4 bases from J, with 9 bases between. The CDR3 is 12 residues long. Germline-derived CDR1 and CDR2 are MNHNY and SVGAGI (reference sequence). CDR3: CASSRLGTEAFF. In DNA, the CDR3 is TGTGCCAGCAGCCGCTTGGGCACTGAAGCTTTCTTT.

This clone was seen a single time. The rearrangement links TRBV5-6 to TRBJ1-2; no reliable D call. CDR3 length: 13 amino acids. V lost 4 bases to trimming and J lost 6 bases, with 13 bases between them. The germline gives CDR1 SGHDT, CDR2 YYEEEE. The DNA for the CDR3 is TGTGCCAGCAGCCTACCCGACGCGCATGGCTACACCTTC. Translation gives CASSLPDAHGYTF.

V gene TRBV6-6 combines with J gene TRBJ1-5, with 8 bases that match TRBD1. Trimming took 6 bases from V and 2 from J; bases not matched to a gene: 9. The CDR3 length is 16 residues. Germline lookup yields CDR1 MNHNY and CDR2 SVGAGI (reference sequence). CDR3 sequence: CASSSGTGIGNQPQHF. CDR3 nucleotide sequence: TGTGCCAGCAGCTCCGGGACAGGAATTGGCAATCAGCCCCAGCATTTT.

The chain links TRBV7-2 to TRBJ2-7; 10 positions agree with TRBD1. Germline V gives CDR1 SGHTA, CDR2 FQGNSA. The CDR3 covers 15 residues. With 4 bases clipped from V and 6 bases from J, the junction kept 9 bases outside the gene matches. In DNA, the CDR3 is TGTGCCAGCAGCTCGCAGGGGACAGGGGCCGCCGAGCAGTACTTC. Its translation: CASSSQGTGAAEQYF.

The V gene is TRBV5-4, the J gene TRBJ2-3; a possible D gene is TRBD2 (5 bases). This CDR3 has 15 residues. CDR1 and CDR2 from the germline V gene are SGHNT and YYREEE (reference sequence). V lost 2 bases, J lost 1 base, and 11 bases lay in between. The CDR3 nucleotides are TGTGCCAGCAGCTTAAGCGGTCGGGGCACAGATACGCAGTATTTT. It encodes CASSLSGRGTDTQYF.

This rearrangement joins TRBV2 to TRBJ2-2; 14 nucleotides match TRBD2. With 5 bases clipped from V and 6 bases from J, the junction kept 8 bases outside the gene matches. The CDR3 is 17 amino acids. Germline V lookup: CDR1 SNHLY, CDR2 FYNNEI. This CDR3 reads CASSMTSGGGVAGELFF. As DNA, the CDR3 is TGTGCCAGCAGTATGACTAGCGGGGGGGGTGTGGCCGGGGAGCTGTTTTTT.

This sequence joins TRBV28 and TRBJ2-2; D is ambiguous. The germline V and J ends were trimmed by 3 bases and 1 base, with 15 bases remaining between them. The V gene's germline CDR1 is MDHEN and CDR2 SYDVKM. This CDR3 spans 17 amino acids. The CDR3 region has the DNA TGTGCCAGCAGTTTCCCTACAGAGGATGTGAACACCGGGGAGCTGTTTTTT. Its protein is CASSFPTEDVNTGELFF.

This chain links TRBV13 with TRBJ2-2, with 7 bases fitting TRBD1. After removal of 1 base from V and 0 bases from J, the junction contained 14 bases not matched to a gene. The CDR3 sequence is 20 residues long. CDR1 and CDR2 (germline): PRHDT, FYEKMQ (reference sequence). The CDR3 spells CASSLVSGQAFQANTGELFF. The CDR3 region has the DNA TGTGCCAGCAGCTTAGTGTCCGGACAGGCCTTCCAGGCGAACACCGGGGAGCTGTTTTTT.

The chain is built from TRBV2 and TRBJ1-5; no definite D call. CDR1 and CDR2 from the germline V gene are SNHLY and FYNNEI. CDR3 length equals 12 residues. The V gene lost 5 bases and the J gene lost 0 bases, with 2 bases spanning the gap. CDR3 DNA: TGTGCCAGCAGTACTAGCAATCAGCCCCAGCATTTT. Encoded protein: CASSTSNQPQHF.

The chain has TRBV5-6 and TRBJ2-5; 7 positions agree with TRBD2. Germline CDR1 reads SGHDT; CDR2 reads YYEEEE. This CDR3 has 14 residues. V dropped 2 bases and J dropped 2; count of bases not matched to a gene: 3. The CDR3 DNA sequence: TGTGCCAGCAGCTTACTAGCGCCTCAAGAGACCCAGTACTTC. Protein product: CASSLLAPQETQYF.

The rearrangement links TRBV11-2 to TRBJ2-3, with D tentatively TRBD1 (5 bases). CDR3 length equals 15 residues. CDR1 is SGHAT, CDR2 FQNNGV, per germline. Deletions cut 5 bases from V and 2 bases from J, with 14 bases between. For the CDR3, the DNA is TGTGCCAGCAGCCCGAGCGAAGGGGTCACAGATACGCAGTATTTT. This sequence encodes CASSPSEGVTDTQYF.

The V gene is TRBV25-1, the J gene TRBJ2-5; D is perhaps TRBD1 or TRBD2 (5 bases each). CDR3 length equals 12 residues. Germline assignment: CDR1 MGHDK and CDR2 SYGVNS. V lost 8 bases to trimming and J lost 5 bases, with 12 bases between them. The CDR3 coding sequence is TGTGCCAGCGCCGGGACGCTGGAGACCCAGTACTTC. As protein: CASAGTLETQYF.